This TCR beta chain was identified in a study of cytomegalovirus exposure and HLA in healthy donors. Findings and caveats of the study: Several of the most significant clusters appeared linked to common viral pathogens, based on a later analysis. Whilst most TCR sequences proved rare, a subset of public TCRs occurred across many donors. It was 164 TCR beta chains that were listed as cytomegalovirus-associated. Productive rates of about 87% or about 30% were seen for most TCR beta V segments in an earlier analysis.

Germline assignment: CDR1 SNHLY and CDR2 FYNNEI. CDR3 length equals 14 residues. Trimming removed 9 bases from V and 7 bases from J; junction bases left unmatched: 12. About this clone: The antigen is not known.

Primers: 60 Vbeta forward and 13 Jbeta reverse. The repertoire was sequenced with immunoSEQ multiplex PCR; TCRdb's copy has only in-frame clones and lacks some. The data hold some 60,000 clones, with approximately 87% observed a single time. The chain is built from TRBV2 and TRBJ1-2, with 9 bases aligning to TRBD1. Sequencing input: PBMCs. This receptor was identified in a young man in good health and CMV-seronegative. The CDR3 DNA is TGTGCCAGATTTCTACAGGGGGCATCAGGTGGCTACACCTTC. Translated, it gives CARFLQGASGGYTF.